The following is a T cell receptor beta chain sequence with its context. Its antigen is not known. TCRdb itself ran the 5' RACE reads through MiXCR, one entry per CDR3 protein. The data show about 6,800 distinct CDR3 sequences, with 11% to 15% seen just once and roughly 10% held by the top ten. The record originates from a study of spatial heterogeneity in lung cancer. Study-wide results and caveats: Estimated coverage of tumor T cells was around 7% for alpha and 11% to 15% for beta chains. Tracking of tumor mutation counts was seen in expanded intratumoral alpha and beta TCR counts. Counts for ubiquitous and regional expanded TCRs went along with ubiquitous and regional nonsynonymous mutations, respectively.

Time point described: sample taken at primary tumor resection. Around 70 TRACERx patients with early, untreated non-small cell lung cancer donated samples. Frozen PBMC, nontumor lung or tumor provided whole RNA, which was sequenced unsorted. Germline lookup yields CDR1 SGHRS and CDR2 YFSETQ. The ends lost 4 bases at V and 2 bases at J; junction bases unmatched: 10. The CDR3 is 16 amino acids. The sequence was collected from a female donor with early-stage non-small cell lung cancer. The sample here was lung tumor tissue, taken at surgery. The chain is built from TRBV5-1 and TRBJ2-3; 7 nucleotides agree with TRBD2. This chain's CDR3 is CASSVMSGDLTDTQYF. For the CDR3, the DNA is TGCGCCAGCAGCGTCATGAGCGGGGACCTCACAGATACGCAGTATTTT. The complete variable domain, with remaining parts taken from reference TRBV5-1 and TRBJ2-3, reads KAGVTQTPRYLIKTRGQQVTLSCSPISGHRSVSWYQQTPGQGLQFLFEYFSETQRNKGNFPGRFSGRQFSNSRSEMNVSTLELGDSALYLCASSVMSGDLTDTQYFGPGTRLTVL.